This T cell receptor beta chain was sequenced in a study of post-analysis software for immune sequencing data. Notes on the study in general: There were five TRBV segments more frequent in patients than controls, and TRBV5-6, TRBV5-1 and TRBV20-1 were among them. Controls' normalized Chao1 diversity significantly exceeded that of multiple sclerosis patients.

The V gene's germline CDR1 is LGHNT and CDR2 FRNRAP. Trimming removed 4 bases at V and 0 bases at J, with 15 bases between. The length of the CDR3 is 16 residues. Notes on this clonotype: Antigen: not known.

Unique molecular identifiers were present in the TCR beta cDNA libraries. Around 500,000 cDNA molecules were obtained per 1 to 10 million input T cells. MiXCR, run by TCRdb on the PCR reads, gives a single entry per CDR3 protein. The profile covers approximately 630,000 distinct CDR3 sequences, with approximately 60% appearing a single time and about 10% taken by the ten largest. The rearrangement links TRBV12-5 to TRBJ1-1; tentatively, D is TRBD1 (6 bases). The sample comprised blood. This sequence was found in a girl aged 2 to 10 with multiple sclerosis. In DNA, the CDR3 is TGTGCTAGTGGTTGGACAGTTATGCCTATGAACACTGAAGCTTTCTTT. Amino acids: CASGWTVMPMNTEAFF.